Listed below are T cell receptor beta chains from one sample, sequenced in a study of blood T cell repertoires in COVID-19. The assay was immunoSEQ multiplex PCR, and TCRdb's table has in-frame clones only and misses some. The data hold approximately 300,000 clones, with about 86% observed a single time. Sequencing was carried out using peripheral blood. All receptors derive from a person aged 65-85 years with COVID-19, enrolled during active disease. The CDR3 runs from the conserved cysteine through the conserved F or W. The D gene is left open where the match is weak. Expanded clones are given a class, and other clones once, few, many or no size at all.

cdr3_aa cdr3_nt clone_size cdr3_length v_call d_call j_call
CASRQGSANEKLFF TGTGCCAGCAGACAGGGGAGCGCTAATGAAAAACTGTTTTTT - 14 TRBV7-8 TRBD1 TRBJ1-4
CASNPPRDRIYNEQFF TGTGCCAGCAACCCCCCCCGGGACAGGATTTACAATGAGCAGTTCTTC - 16 TRBV9 TRBD1 TRBJ2-1
CASREPGQALRDTQYF TGTGCCAGCAGGGAGCCGGGACAGGCCCTTCGGGATACGCAGTATTTT - 16 TRBV7-9 TRBD1 TRBJ2-3
CASSYEGVHGNTIYF TGTGCCAGCAGTTATGAAGGGGTACACGGAAACACCATATATTTT - 15 TRBV6-6 - TRBJ1-3
CASSADSNTEAFF TGCGCCAGCAGCGCGGACAGTAACACTGAAGCTTTCTTT - 13 TRBV5-1 - TRBJ1-1
CATSVGGAGNTIYF TGTGCCACCAGCGTAGGGGGCGCCGGAAACACCATATATTTT few 14 TRBV15 TRBD1 TRBJ1-3
CASSQDRLQPQHF TGTGCCAGCAGCCAAGACAGATTGCAGCCCCAGCATTTT once 13 TRBV3-1/TRBV3-2 - TRBJ1-5
CASSLADLWDKDGYTF TGTGCCAGCAGCTTAGCCGACCTGTGGGACAAGGATGGCTACACCTTC - 16 TRBV7-2 - TRBJ1-2
CASSSLGTSGSEQYF TGTGCCAGCAGCTCCCTTGGGACTAGCGGGAGCGAGCAGTACTTC once 15 TRBV6-5 TRBD2 TRBJ2-7
CASRPNSLLNYGYTF TGTGCCAGCAGACCAAACAGCTTATTAAACTATGGCTACACCTTC - 15 TRBV7-2 - TRBJ1-2
CASSLKAGGSGDTQYF TGTGCCAGCAGCTTAAAGGCGGGAGGTAGTGGGGATACGCAGTATTTT once 16 TRBV7-6 TRBD2 TRBJ2-3
CASSYGGPEETQYF TGTGCCAGCAGTTATGGTGGGCCTGAAGAGACCCAGTACTTC - 14 TRBV6-5 - TRBJ2-5
CASSHWTGANTGELFF TGTGCCAGCAGCCACTGGACAGGGGCGAACACCGGGGAGCTGTTTTTT - 16 TRBV5-5 TRBD1 TRBJ2-2
CASSQVFRQANEKLFF TGTGCCAGCAGCCAAGTATTTCGGCAGGCTAATGAAAAACTGTTTTTT - 16 TRBV4-2 - TRBJ1-4
CASTHGLKHGYTF TGTGCCAGCACCCACGGACTGAAGCATGGCTACACCTTC - 13 TRBV12-3/TRBV12-4 - TRBJ1-2
CASSYRSGAEGSYEQYF TGTGCCAGCAGCTACCGTTCGGGCGCAGAGGGCTCCTACGAGCAGTACTTC few 17 TRBV13 - TRBJ2-7
CASSLELDRGAPLHF TGTGCCAGCAGCTTAGAGTTAGACAGGGGGGCACCCCTCCACTTT few 15 TRBV7-8 TRBD1 TRBJ1-6
CASSTGSGTGGNTIYF TGTGCCAGTAGCACCGGTTCGGGGACTGGTGGAAACACCATATATTTT - 16 TRBV19 - TRBJ1-3
CASSQDRVGADTQYF TGTGCCAGCAGCCAAGACAGGGTTGGGGCAGATACGCAGTATTTT few 15 TRBV28 TRBD1 TRBJ2-3
CASGASGLDTQYF TGTGCCAGCGGGGCTAGCGGCCTGGATACGCAGTATTTT - 13 TRBV9 TRBD2 TRBJ2-3
CASSFLGANTEAFF TGCGCCAGCAGCTTCTTGGGGGCTAACACTGAAGCTTTCTTT - 14 TRBV5-1 - TRBJ1-1
CSASTGMAKNIQYF TGCAGTGCTAGTACAGGGATGGCCAAAAACATTCAGTACTTC - 14 TRBV20-1 - TRBJ2-4
CASSKRGSGGAGLNNEQFF TGTGCCAGCAGCAAAAGAGGTAGCGGGGGGGCCGGTCTCAACAATGAGCAGTTCTTC - 19 TRBV21-1 - TRBJ2-1
CASSNWGRGEGYTF TGTGCCAGCAGTAACTGGGGAAGGGGTGAAGGCTACACCTTC - 14 TRBV6-2/TRBV6-3 - TRBJ1-2
CATQTGGLSEAFF TGTGCCACCCAAACAGGGGGATTAAGTGAAGCTTTCTTT - 13 TRBV15 TRBD1 TRBJ1-1
CASSITTGTGNSGNTIYF TGTGCCAGTAGTATAACTACGGGGACAGGTAACTCTGGAAACACCATATATTTT - 18 TRBV19 TRBD1 TRBJ1-3
CSASAGISNQPQHF TGCAGTGCTAGTGCGGGGATTAGCAATCAGCCCCAGCATTTT few 14 TRBV20-1 - TRBJ1-5
CASSLGTGSQPQHF TGCGCCAGCAGCTTAGGGACAGGGAGTCAGCCCCAGCATTTT - 14 TRBV5-1 TRBD1 TRBJ1-5
CASSEGQSGGYGYTF TGTGCCAGCAGCGAGGGACAGTCGGGCGGCTATGGCTACACCTTC - 15 TRBV3-1/TRBV3-2 TRBD1 TRBJ1-2
CASSPGYEQYF TGTGCCAGCAGCCCAGGATACGAGCAGTACTTC once 11 TRBV7-2 - TRBJ2-7
CASTYAGTGSRYPRNLNTEAFF TGTGCCAGTACCTACGCCGGGACAGGGTCCCGGTATCCACGGAATTTGAACACTGAAGCTTTCTTT - 22 TRBV19 TRBD1 TRBJ1-1
CSVGTAYEQYF TGCAGCGTTGGGACAGCCTACGAGCAGTACTTC once 11 TRBV29-1 - TRBJ2-7
CATTPGDTYNEQFF TGTGCCACTACGCCCGGGGACACTTACAATGAGCAGTTCTTC - 14 TRBV7-9 - TRBJ2-1
CASSWANPGYTF TGTGCCAGCAGCTGGGCTAATCCTGGCTACACCTTC few 12 TRBV28 - TRBJ1-2
CASSLRGGRASASETGELFF TGTGCCAGCAGCTTAAGGGGCGGGAGGGCCTCGGCGTCGGAGACCGGGGAGCTGTTTTTT - 20 TRBV7-3 TRBD2 TRBJ2-2
CASSYTAAAGQGFSGYTF TGCGCCAGCAGCTACACTGCCGCCGCCGGACAGGGTTTTTCTGGCTACACCTTC once 18 TRBV5-1 TRBD1 TRBJ1-2
CASSVEVGRGADTQYF TGTGCCAGCAGCGTAGAGGTAGGGAGGGGCGCGGATACGCAGTATTTT - 16 TRBV7-9 TRBD2 TRBJ2-3
CASSTGQANYGYTF TGTGCCAGCTCGACGGGACAGGCGAACTATGGCTACACCTTC - 14 TRBV5-4 TRBD1 TRBJ1-2
CASSGTGNWGNEQFF TGTGCCAGCAGCGGAACAGGGAATTGGGGCAATGAGCAGTTCTTC - 15 TRBV7-9 - TRBJ2-1
CASTPGGGLAPFF TGTGCCAGCACCCCCGGGGGCGGACTAGCGCCATTCTTC - 13 TRBV5-4 TRBD2 TRBJ2-1
CASSLEGGGELFF TGTGCCAGCAGCTTAGAGGGAGGCGGGGAGCTGTTTTTT - 13 TRBV7-2 - TRBJ2-2
CASRLTSGVYTGELFF TGTGCCAGCAGACTTACTAGCGGGGTCTACACCGGGGAGCTGTTTTTT - 16 TRBV5-6 TRBD2 TRBJ2-2